The rows below give T cell receptor beta chains drawn from one sample of a study of T cells after yellow fever vaccination. A single record per CDR3 protein comes from TCRdb applying MiXCR to the 5' RACE reads. Here the sample spans roughly 96,000 distinct CDR3 sequences, approximately 8.4% being singletons. The sequenced sample was CD8+ T cells not binding an NS4B(214-222) dextramer, sorted from PBMCs, obtained approximately 16 days after the first yellow fever vaccination. Every receptor here comes from a man younger than 30 who received the YFV17D yellow fever vaccine. The CDR3 runs from the conserved cysteine through the conserved F or W. The D gene is left open where the match is weak. Size tells how often a clone was seen (once, few, many) or the class of an expanded clone, and some rows leave it out.

v_gene: TRBV7-9
d_gene: -
abundance: few
j_gene: TRBJ2-1
CDR3aa: CASSRAASLYEQFF
CDR3nt: TGTGCCAGCAGCCGGGCGGCTAGCTTGTATGAGCAGTTCTTC

v_gene: TRBV6-2/TRBV6-3
d_gene: -
abundance: few
j_gene: TRBJ1-6
CDR3aa: CASRYSGQGSPLHF
CDR3nt: TGTGCCAGCAGATATTCAGGGCAAGGGTCACCCCTCCACTTT

v_gene: TRBV6-9
d_gene: TRBD2
abundance: few
j_gene: TRBJ2-2
CDR3aa: CASSYLPGLENTGELFF
CDR3nt: TGTGCCAGCAGTTATCTCCCGGGACTAGAGAACACCGGGGAGCTGTTTTTT

v_gene: TRBV6-6
d_gene: -
abundance: -
j_gene: TRBJ2-1
CDR3aa: CASSYGAYNEQFF
CDR3nt: TGTGCCAGCAGTTACGGGGCGTACAATGAGCAGTTCTTC

v_gene: TRBV5-1
d_gene: -
abundance: -
j_gene: TRBJ2-5
CDR3aa: CATSLLASETQYF
CDR3nt: TGCGCCACTTCCCTTCTAGCGTCGGAGACCCAGTACTTC

v_gene: TRBV12-3/TRBV12-4
d_gene: TRBD2
abundance: -
j_gene: TRBJ2-1
CDR3aa: CASSHLERGAYNEQFF
CDR3nt: TGTGCCAGCAGTCACCTCGAGCGGGGGGCCTACAATGAGCAGTTCTTC

v_gene: TRBV7-7
d_gene: -
abundance: few
j_gene: TRBJ1-1
CDR3aa: CAVKRQGNTEAFF
CDR3nt: TGTGCTGTCAAAAGGCAGGGGAACACTGAAGCTTTCTTT

v_gene: TRBV12-3/TRBV12-4
d_gene: -
abundance: few
j_gene: TRBJ2-6
CDR3aa: CASTDSSGANVLTF
CDR3nt: TGTGCCAGCACCGACAGCTCTGGGGCCAACGTCCTGACTTTC

v_gene: TRBV4-3
d_gene: TRBD2
abundance: few
j_gene: TRBJ2-5
CDR3aa: CASSQDPRGGQETQYF
CDR3nt: TGCGCCAGCAGCCAAGATCCACGGGGGGGGCAAGAGACCCAGTACTTC

v_gene: TRBV24-1
d_gene: -
abundance: few
j_gene: TRBJ1-5
CDR3aa: CATSVDSDNQPQHF
CDR3nt: TGTGCCACCAGTGTCGACAGCGACAATCAGCCCCAGCATTTT

v_gene: TRBV4-1
d_gene: -
abundance: few
j_gene: TRBJ1-3
CDR3aa: CASSQERRVSGNTIYF
CDR3nt: TGCGCCAGCAGCCAAGAGAGGAGGGTATCTGGAAACACCATATATTTT

v_gene: TRBV5-6
d_gene: -
abundance: few
j_gene: TRBJ2-4
CDR3aa: CASSPGRGGYIQYF
CDR3nt: TGTGCCAGCAGCCCCGGCAGGGGAGGATACATTCAGTACTTC

v_gene: TRBV15
d_gene: TRBD2
abundance: many
j_gene: TRBJ2-1
CDR3aa: CATSRYSGGTNEQFF
CDR3nt: TGTGCCACCAGCAGATATAGCGGGGGGACTAATGAGCAGTTCTTC

v_gene: TRBV29-1
d_gene: -
abundance: many
j_gene: TRBJ2-3
CDR3aa: CSVVDGGGLPSTDTQYF
CDR3nt: TGCAGCGTTGTTGATGGCGGGGGCCTTCCTAGCACAGATACGCAGTATTTT